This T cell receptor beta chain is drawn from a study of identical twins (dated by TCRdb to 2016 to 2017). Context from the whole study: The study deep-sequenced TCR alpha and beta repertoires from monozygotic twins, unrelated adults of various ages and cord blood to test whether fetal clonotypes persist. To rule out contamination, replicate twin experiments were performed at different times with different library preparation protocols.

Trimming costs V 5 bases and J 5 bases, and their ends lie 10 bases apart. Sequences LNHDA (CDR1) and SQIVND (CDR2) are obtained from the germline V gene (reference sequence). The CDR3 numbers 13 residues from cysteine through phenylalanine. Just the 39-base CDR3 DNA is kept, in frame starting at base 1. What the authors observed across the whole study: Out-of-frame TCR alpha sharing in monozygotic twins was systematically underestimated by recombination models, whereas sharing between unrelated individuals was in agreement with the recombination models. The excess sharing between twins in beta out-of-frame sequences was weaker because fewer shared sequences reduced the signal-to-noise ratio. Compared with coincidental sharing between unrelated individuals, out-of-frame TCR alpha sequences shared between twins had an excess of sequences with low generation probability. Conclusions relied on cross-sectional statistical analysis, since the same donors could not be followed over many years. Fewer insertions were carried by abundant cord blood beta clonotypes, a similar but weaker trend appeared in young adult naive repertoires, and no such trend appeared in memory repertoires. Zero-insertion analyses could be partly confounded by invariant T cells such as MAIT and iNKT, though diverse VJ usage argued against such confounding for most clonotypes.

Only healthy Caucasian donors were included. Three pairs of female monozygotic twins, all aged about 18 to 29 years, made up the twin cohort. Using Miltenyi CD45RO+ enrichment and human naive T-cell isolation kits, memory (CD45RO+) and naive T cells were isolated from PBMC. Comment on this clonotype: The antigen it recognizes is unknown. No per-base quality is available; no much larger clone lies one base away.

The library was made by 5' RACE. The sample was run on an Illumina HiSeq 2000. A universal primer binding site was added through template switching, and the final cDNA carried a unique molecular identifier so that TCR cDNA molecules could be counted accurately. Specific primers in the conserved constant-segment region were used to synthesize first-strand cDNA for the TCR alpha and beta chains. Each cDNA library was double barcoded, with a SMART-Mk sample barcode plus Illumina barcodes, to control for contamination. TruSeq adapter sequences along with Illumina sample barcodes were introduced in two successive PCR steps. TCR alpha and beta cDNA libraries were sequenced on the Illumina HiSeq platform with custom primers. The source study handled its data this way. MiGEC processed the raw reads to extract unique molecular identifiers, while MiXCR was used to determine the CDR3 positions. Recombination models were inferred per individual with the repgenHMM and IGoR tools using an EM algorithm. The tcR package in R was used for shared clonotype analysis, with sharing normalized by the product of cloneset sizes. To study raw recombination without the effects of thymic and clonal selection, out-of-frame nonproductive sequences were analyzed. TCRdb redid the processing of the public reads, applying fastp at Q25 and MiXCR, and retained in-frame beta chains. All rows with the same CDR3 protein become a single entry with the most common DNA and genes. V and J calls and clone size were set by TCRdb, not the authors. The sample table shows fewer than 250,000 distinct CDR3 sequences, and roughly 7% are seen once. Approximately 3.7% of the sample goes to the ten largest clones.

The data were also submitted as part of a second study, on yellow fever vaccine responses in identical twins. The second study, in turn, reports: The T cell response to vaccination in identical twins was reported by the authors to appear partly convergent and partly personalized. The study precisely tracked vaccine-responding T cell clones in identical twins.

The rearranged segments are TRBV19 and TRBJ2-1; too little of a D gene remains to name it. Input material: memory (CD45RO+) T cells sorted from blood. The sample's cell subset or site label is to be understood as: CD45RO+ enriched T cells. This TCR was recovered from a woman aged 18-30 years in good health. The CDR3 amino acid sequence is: CASSLANNNEQFF. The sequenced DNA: TGTGCCAGTAGTCTCGCTAACAACAATGAGCAGTTCTTC.